Presented here are 32 T cell receptor beta chains from one specimen sequenced in a study of blood T cell repertoires in COVID-19. Profiling relied on immunoSEQ multiplex PCR, and the TCRdb table lists in-frame clones only, not all of them. This sample carries more than 300,000 clones, about 84% of them seen once, and the ten largest clones take around 1.7%. Sequenced: peripheral blood. The receptors originated from a woman in her fifties or sixties with acute or convalescent COVID-19.

This clone was observed a handful of times. The rearrangement uses TRBV30 and TRBJ2-7, with TRBD2 as a possible D gene (5 bases). The germline CDR1 and CDR2 sequences are GTSNPN and SVGIG (reference sequence). The CDR3 covers 14 residues. V lost 3 bases to trimming and J lost 2 bases, with 14 bases between them. The CDR3 sequence: CAWSRPDYTYEQYF. For the CDR3, the DNA is TGTGCCTGGAGCCGGCCAGACTACACCTACGAGCAGTACTTC.

This clone was recorded only once. The rearrangement joins TRBV19 to TRBJ1-2; D might be TRBD1 (5 bases). Trimming took off 6 bases at V and 4 bases at J, with 12 bases between the two ends. The germline CDR1 and CDR2 sequences are LNHDA and SQIVND (reference sequence). The CDR3 has 13 residues. CDR3 region: CASSPWQGYGYTF. The CDR3 region has the DNA TGTGCCAGTAGCCCGTGGCAGGGCTATGGCTACACCTTC.

This clone was recorded once. This chain links TRBV7-9 with TRBJ1-4; TRBD1 aligns across 8 bases. The length of the CDR3 is 15 residues. V trimming: 5 bases; J trimming: 8 bases; junction bases outside the gene matches: 10. The germline V gene has CDR1 SEHNR and CDR2 FQNEAQ (reference sequence). CDR3 nucleotides: TGTGCCAGCAGCAAAACAGGGGGAGTCTTCGAAAAACTGTTTTTT. Its protein product is CASSKTGGVFEKLFF. Full variable domain (missing parts from reference TRBV7-9 and TRBJ1-4): DTGVSQNPRHKITKRGQNVTFRCDPISEHNRLYWYRQTLGQGPEFLTYFQNEAQLEKSRLLSDRFSAERPKGSFSTLEIQRTEQGDSAMYLCASSKTGGVFEKLFFGSGTQLSVL.

The chain combines TRBV7-3 with TRBJ2-5, with 7 positions matching TRBD2. V was pared by 5 bases and J by 0 bases, with 3 bases of the junction left unmatched. The CDR3 is 14 amino acids. The V gene's germline CDR1 is SGHTA and CDR2 FQGTGA. In DNA, the CDR3 is TGTGCCAGCAGCGTGGGGGGGAACCAAGAGACCCAGTACTTC. It codes for CASSVGGNQETQYF.

V gene TRBV7-3 combines with J gene TRBJ2-5; D gene ambiguous. The germline V gene has CDR1 SGHTA and CDR2 FQGTGA. The CDR3 runs 13 residues. The V and J ends lost 2 bases and 3 bases respectively, with 7 bases between them. The CDR3 nucleotides read TGTGCCAGCAGCTTATACAAAGAAGAGACCCAGTACTTC. Amino acid sequence: CASSLYKEETQYF.

The rearrangement uses TRBV28 and TRBJ2-4, with TRBD2 matching 8 bases. The CDR3 consists of 15 residues. The V gene end was trimmed by 6 bases and the J gene end by 8 bases; junction bases not matched to a gene: 12. The germline gives CDR1 MDHEN, CDR2 SYDVKM. The CDR3 region has the DNA TGTGCCAGCAGCAGCGGGGGACATCTCGGTTACATTCAGTACTTC. Its translation is CASSSGGHLGYIQYF.

V usage is TRBV7-2 and J usage is TRBJ2-7; 10 positions match TRBD1. Trimming cost V 6 bases and J 3 bases; bases outside gene matches: 8. Germline loops: CDR1 SGHTA, CDR2 FQGNSA. The CDR3 covers 15 residues. In DNA form, the CDR3 reads TGTGCCAGCAGACCCGACAGGGGGCGCGGCTACGAGCAGTACTTC. Protein product: CASRPDRGRGYEQYF. Variable domain in full (rest from reference TRBV7-2 and TRBJ2-7): GAGVSQSPSNKVTEKGKDVELRCDPISGHTALYWYRQSLGQGLEFLIYFQGNSAPDKSGLPSDRFSAERTGGSVSTLTIQRTQQEDSAVYLCASRPDRGRGYEQYFGPGTRLTVT.

The V call is TRBV5-4, the J call TRBJ2-5, with a tentative D call TRBD2 (5 bases). The CDR3 sequence is 14 residues long. With 9 bases removed from V and 0 bases from J, the gap between germline ends came to 15 bases. Germline assignment: CDR1 SGHNT and CDR2 YYREEE (reference sequence). CDR3: CANSVEGYQETQYF. The CDR3 DNA reads TGTGCCAATAGCGTAGAAGGGTACCAAGAGACCCAGTACTTC.

The CDR3 loop is CASRPTGQGARDEQYF. The DNA for the CDR3 is TGTGCCAGCAGACCAACCGGACAGGGGGCTAGGGACGAGCAGTACTTC. The chain has TRBV2 and TRBJ2-7, with 11 bases that match TRBD1. CDR1 SNHLY and CDR2 FYNNEI come from the germline V gene. V lost 6 bases and J lost 5; bases outside the gene matches: 12. The CDR3 covers 16 residues.

The chain carries TRBV18 and TRBJ1-1; a possible D gene is TRBD1 (5 bases). This CDR3 contains 15 residues. In germline, CDR1 is KGHSH, CDR2 LQKENI. The V end lost 6 bases, the J end lost 0 bases, and 14 bases lay between the germline ends. The chain's CDR3 is CASSFGGGMNTEAFF. The CDR3 coding sequence is TGTGCCAGCTCCTTCGGGGGGGGTATGAACACTGAAGCTTTCTTT.

This rearrangement joins TRBV14 to TRBJ1-1, with 7 bases identical to TRBD1. The CDR3 is made up of 13 amino acids. Per the germline V gene, CDR1 is SGHDN and CDR2 is FVKESK. Trimming at V came to 4 bases and at J to 14 bases, leaving 13 bases not matched to a gene. Here the CDR3 reads CASSPTRDRPAFF. The DNA for the CDR3 is TGTGCCAGCAGCCCGACCAGGGACAGACCCGCATTCTTT.

The rearrangement uses TRBV20-1 and TRBJ2-5; 11 bases are a match to TRBD2. CDR1 is DFQATT and CDR2 is SNEGSKA in the germline V gene (reference sequence). The CDR3 length is 16 residues. J gave up 4 bases and V 3 bases, and 10 bases lay outside the gene matches. CDR3 DNA: TGCAGTGCTAGTGGTTCTAGCGGGAGGTTAGCAGAGACCCAGTACTTC. Its translation is CSASGSSGRLAETQYF.

The rearrangement uses TRBV24-1 and TRBJ1-2, with 8 bases that match TRBD1. CDR1 KGHDR and CDR2 SFDVKD come from the germline V gene. The V and J ends lost 6 bases and 8 bases, in that order; junction bases with no gene match: 10. This CDR3 comprises 14 residues. The CDR3 sequence: CATSTTDRVSGYTF. The CDR3, as DNA: TGTGCCACCAGTACCACGGACAGGGTGAGCGGCTACACCTTC.

The chain recombines TRBV29-1 with TRBJ2-5; maybe TRBD2 (7 bases). Germline values: CDR1 SQVTM, CDR2 ANQGSEA. V was shortened by 5 bases and J by 5 bases, with 15 bases between the two germline ends. This CDR3 is built from 13 residues. The CDR3 DNA is TGCAGCGTTAATTGGGGAGGGGGTGAGACCCAGTACTTC. As protein: CSVNWGGGETQYF.

The chain combines TRBV5-1 with TRBJ2-2; TRBD1 agrees at 8 bases. Trimming at V came to 4 bases and at J to 7 bases, leaving 6 bases not matched to a gene. This CDR3 spans 14 amino acids. Germline values: CDR1 SGHRS, CDR2 YFSETQ. CDR3 amino acids: CASSVDRGGGELFF. CDR3 DNA: TGCGCCAGCAGCGTAGACAGGGGAGGCGGGGAGCTGTTTTTT.

The rearrangement joins TRBV7-2 to TRBJ1-2; 7 positions agree with TRBD1. This CDR3 has 15 amino acids. V lost 0 bases to trimming and J lost 7 bases; unmatched junction nucleotides: 8. Germline assignment: CDR1 SGHTA and CDR2 FQGNSA. CDR3 bases: TGTGCCAGCAGCTTAGCAGGAGGGGGCGAAGGTGGCTACACCTTC. Residues: CASSLAGGGEGGYTF.

V is TRBV3-1 (or the pseudogene TRBV3-2) and J is TRBJ2-5, with TRBD1 matching over 9 bases. This CDR3 has 14 amino acids. V dropped 4 bases and J dropped 5; count of bases not matched to a gene: 5. From germline, CDR1 is LGHDT and CDR2 YNNKEL (reference sequence). This CDR3 is CASSPGTGIETQYF. The CDR3 DNA is TGTGCCAGCAGCCCCGGGACAGGGATTGAGACCCAGTACTTC.

The chain has TRBV28 and TRBJ2-7; D is possibly TRBD1 (6 bases). Germline V gene sequence: CDR1 MDHEN, CDR2 SYDVKM. The V end lost 4 bases, the J end lost 3 bases, and 13 bases lay between the germline ends. The CDR3 consists of 14 residues. The CDR3 sequence is CASSSLGGVYEQYF. Here the CDR3 DNA reads TGTGCCAGCAGTTCTCTAGGGGGAGTCTACGAGCAGTACTTC.

The V and J genes are TRBV30 and TRBJ2-3, with 11 nucleotides matching TRBD2. V was pared by 0 bases and J by 1 base, with 12 bases of the junction left unmatched. Per the germline V gene, CDR1 is GTSNPN and CDR2 is SVGIG (reference sequence). This CDR3 contains 19 residues. The CDR3 DNA follows: TGTGCCTGGAGTGTAGGGAGGAGGCTGACTAGCGGGGGCACAGATACGCAGTATTTT. It specifies CAWSVGRRLTSGGTDTQYF.

The chain combines TRBV7-9 with TRBJ2-7; D possibly corresponds to TRBD2 (6 bases). Germline loops: CDR1 SEHNR, CDR2 FQNEAQ (reference sequence). The CDR3 length is 13 residues. The V gene lost 5 bases and the J gene lost 3 bases, with 11 bases spanning the gap. The CDR3 here is CASSRDSFYEQYF. DNA for the CDR3: TGTGCCAGCAGCCGGGACTCGTTCTACGAGCAGTACTTC.

The chain has TRBV5-1 and TRBJ1-1; D may be TRBD1 (6 bases). Germline V gives CDR1 SGHRS, CDR2 YFSETQ. The CDR3 is 14 amino acids. Trimming removed 0 bases from V and 3 bases from J, with 9 bases in between. The CDR3 reads CASSLEGVDTEAFF. CDR3 nucleotides: TGCGCCAGCAGCTTGGAGGGGGTGGACACTGAAGCTTTCTTT.

V and J are TRBV3-1 (or the pseudogene TRBV3-2) and TRBJ2-4; D is possibly TRBD1 (5 bases). The V end lost 0 bases, the J end lost 1 base, and 10 bases lay between the germline ends. This CDR3 has 16 amino acids. Germline values: CDR1 LGHDT, CDR2 YNNKEL (reference sequence). CDR3 nucleotides: TGTGCCAGCAGCCAAGATGACAGACGCGCCAAAAACATTCAGTACTTC. This encodes CASSQDDRRAKNIQYF.

The rearrangement joins TRBV7-6 to TRBJ2-1, with D possibly TRBD2 on 6 matching bases. The CDR3 sequence is 14 residues long. Germline CDR1 reads SGHVS; CDR2 reads FNYEAQ. With 5 bases removed from V and 5 bases from J, the gap between germline ends came to 13 bases. As DNA, the CDR3 is TGTGCCAGCAGCAAGGGACTCGCTAACAATGAGCAGTTCTTC. Residues: CASSKGLANNEQFF.

This chain uses TRBV7-6 with TRBJ2-4; 7 bases are shared with TRBD2. Germline CDR1 SGHVS, CDR2 FNYEAQ. This CDR3 contains 15 residues. V was pared by 5 bases and J by 6 bases, with 10 bases of the junction left unmatched. CDR3 amino acids: CASSREAGLGNIQYF. The DNA for the CDR3 is TGTGCCAGCAGCAGAGAAGCGGGGTTGGGAAACATTCAGTACTTC.

A single count supports this clone. The chain carries TRBV24-1 and TRBJ2-1; D ambiguous. V was shortened by 10 bases and J by 5 bases, with 11 bases between the two germline ends. The CDR3 sequence is 12 residues long. Germline V gene sequence: CDR1 KGHDR, CDR2 SFDVKD. CDR3 protein: CATGGGDNEQFF. CDR3 DNA sequence: TGTGCCACTGGTGGTGGAGACAATGAGCAGTTCTTC.

The chain is built from TRBV28 and TRBJ1-2; D perhaps matches TRBD1 (6 bases). Deletions cut 3 bases from V and 3 bases from J, with 11 bases between. The CDR3 has 14 amino acids. Germline V gene data show CDR1 as MDHEN and CDR2 as SYDVKM. CDR3 coding DNA: TGTGCCAGCAGTTTTTGGTCAGGGGACTATGGCTACACCTTC. Protein sequence: CASSFWSGDYGYTF.

Remarks on this clone: One junction end disagrees with the germline gene, perhaps due to a read error. The CDR3 spells CASSLQNDGLAGERTDTQYF. DNA of the CDR3: TGCGCCAGCAGCTTGCAAAACGACGGACTAGCGGGAGAGCGCACGGATACGCAGTATTTT. This chain joins TRBV5-1 and TRBJ2-3; 13 bases are a match to TRBD2. Germline-derived CDR1 and CDR2 are SGHRS and YFSETQ. The CDR3 has 20 amino acids.

The rearrangement uses TRBV19 and TRBJ2-5, with TRBD1 matching 8 bases. CDR3 size: 18 residues. CDR1 and CDR2 from the germline V gene are LNHDA and SQIVND (reference sequence). V lost 5 bases and J lost 5; bases outside the gene matches: 19. The CDR3 nucleotides are TGTGCCAGTAGTTCCCCACCTTTAAGGCGGTGGACAGGGGAGACCCAGTACTTC. Translated, it gives CASSSPPLRRWTGETQYF.

The CDR3 region has the DNA TGTGCCAGCAGTTTGGGGACAGGTATCTATGGCTACACCTTC. Translated, it gives CASSLGTGIYGYTF. The V and J genes are TRBV28 and TRBJ1-2; 8 bases map to TRBD1. Germline CDR1 reads MDHEN; CDR2 reads SYDVKM. CDR3 size: 14 residues. Trimming at V came to 3 bases and at J to 4 bases, leaving 4 bases not matched to a gene.

This chain joins TRBV6-1 and TRBJ1-2; D unresolved. Trimming pared 2 bases from V and 5 bases from J, leaving 15 bases between. Germline V lookup: CDR1 MNHNS, CDR2 SASEGT. The CDR3 length is 15 residues. This CDR3 is CASSELGAGRYGYTF. The CDR3 nucleotides are TGTGCCAGCAGTGAACTAGGTGCCGGGAGGTATGGCTACACCTTC.

The gene calls are TRBV28 and TRBJ1-4; 9 bases line up with TRBD1. V was clipped by 5 bases and J by 4 bases; unmatched bases: 5. Per germline, CDR1 MDHEN and CDR2 SYDVKM. There are 15 residues in the CDR3. In nucleotides, the CDR3 is TGTGCCAGCAGTCCCGGACAGGGGCTTAATGAAAAACTGTTTTTT. It codes for CASSPGQGLNEKLFF.

The chain's CDR3 is CASSQWTETDTQYF. Written as DNA, the CDR3 is TGTGCCAGCAGCCAGTGGACAGAAACAGATACGCAGTATTTT. V is TRBV3-1 (or the pseudogene TRBV3-2) and J is TRBJ2-3, with D perhaps matching TRBD1 (6 bases). This CDR3 contains 14 residues. Germline values: CDR1 LGHDT, CDR2 YNNKEL (reference sequence). The V gene lost 3 bases and the J gene lost 3 bases, with 10 bases spanning the gap.